Listed below are T cell receptor beta chains from one sample, sequenced in a study of shared clonotypes between healthy human individuals. TCRdb keeps only in-frame clones here, not all; method: immunoSEQ multiplex PCR. Of roughly 450,000 clones detected, approximately 85% appear once; the ten largest clones hold over 10%. The specimen sequenced was PBMCs. The receptors derive from a middle-aged woman in good health. Some clones in this sample may be carry-over from other donors' samples. Each CDR3 is given with its conserved first and last residue. D genes are given only for firm matches. Clone size is shown for a subset of rows, as once, few, many or a class of expanded clone.

clone_size,j_call,v_call,d_call,cdr3_aa,cdr3_nt
.,TRBJ1-2,TRBV6-1,.,CASSEDAGYYGYTF,TGTGCCAGCAGTGAAGACGCGGGGTACTATGGCTACACCTTC
.,TRBJ1-4,TRBV15,TRBD1,CATSRVAGTGAKLFF,TGTGCCACCAGCAGAGTCGCCGGGACAGGGGCTAAACTGTTTTTT
.,TRBJ1-4,TRBV15,.,CATSPPGLEKLFF,TGTGCCACCAGCCCCCCGGGACTTGAAAAACTGTTTTTT
.,TRBJ2-1,TRBV9,.,CASSVGAPAYNEQFF,TGTGCCAGCAGCGTAGGAGCACCCGCCTACAATGAGCAGTTCTTC
.,TRBJ2-7,TRBV7-2,TRBD2,CASSLGLAGAYEQYF,TGTGCCAGCTCCCTTGGACTAGCGGGAGCCTACGAGCAGTACTTC
.,TRBJ2-7,TRBV28,TRBD1,CASSYRDRGTYEQYF,TGTGCCAGCAGTTACCGGGACAGGGGGACTTACGAGCAGTACTTC
.,TRBJ1-4,TRBV5-1,.,CASSLGGQNHEKLFF,TGCGCCAGCAGCTTGGGGGGACAAAACCATGAAAAACTGTTTTTT
once,TRBJ2-3,TRBV28,.,CASSLSRGTDTQYF,TGTGCCAGCAGTTTATCCAGAGGCACAGATACGCAGTATTTT
.,TRBJ2-7,TRBV18,TRBD1,CASSRQGGHVSEQYF,TGTGCCAGCTCACGACAGGGGGGTCATGTCTCCGAGCAGTACTTC
.,TRBJ2-5,TRBV9,TRBD1,CASSPDGQADRETQYF,TGTGCCAGCAGCCCGGACGGACAGGCCGACCGGGAGACCCAGTACTTC
.,TRBJ2-3,TRBV5-5,TRBD1,CASSPGGQGSTDTQYF,TGTGCCAGCAGCCCAGGGGGACAGGGGAGCACAGATACGCAGTATTTT
.,TRBJ2-1,TRBV6-5,.,CASTRGDEQFF,TGTGCCAGCACCAGGGGGGATGAGCAGTTCTTC
few,TRBJ2-7,TRBV5-6,.,CASCPWTAQTVPYEQYF,TGTGCCAGCTGCCCTTGGACAGCCCAAACCGTACCCTACGAGCAGTACTTC
.,TRBJ1-1,TRBV15,.,CATSREGATEAFF,TGTGCCACCAGCAGAGAAGGGGCCACTGAAGCTTTCTTT
.,TRBJ2-1,TRBV19,.,CASSTTGTYNEQFF,TGTGCCAGTAGTACTACCGGGACCTACAATGAGCAGTTCTTC
few,TRBJ2-5,TRBV19,.,CASSIAHGYQETQYF,TGTGCCAGTAGTATAGCTCATGGGTACCAAGAGACCCAGTACTTC
.,TRBJ2-7,TRBV7-7,TRBD2,CASSFPLAGGEFYEQYF,TGTGCCAGCAGCTTTCCCCTAGCGGGAGGTGAATTCTACGAGCAGTACTTC
.,TRBJ2-3,TRBV5-1,.,CASSLSNPGTDTQYF,TGCGCCAGCAGCTTATCTAACCCTGGCACAGATACGCAGTATTTT
.,TRBJ2-1,TRBV15,TRBD2,CATRLAGGVEQFF,TGTGCCACCCGACTAGCGGGAGGGGTTGAGCAGTTCTTC
.,TRBJ2-3,TRBV7-2,.,CASSLVASTDTQYF,TGTGCCAGCAGCTTAGTGGCCAGCACAGATACGCAGTATTTT
.,TRBJ1-2,TRBV29-1,.,CSVEARQFYGYTF,TGCAGCGTTGAGGCCAGGCAATTCTATGGCTACACCTTC
.,TRBJ2-1,TRBV10-3,TRBD2,CAIGTSGSYNEQFF,TGTGCCATTGGGACTAGCGGCTCCTACAATGAGCAGTTCTTC
.,TRBJ2-1,TRBV5-6,.,CASSSLASSYNEQFF,TGTGCCAGCAGCTCTCTTGCCTCTTCCTACAATGAGCAGTTCTTC
.,TRBJ2-7,TRBV7-8,.,CASSLVGTSYEQYF,TGTGCCAGCAGCTTGGTGGGAACCTCCTACGAGCAGTACTTC
.,TRBJ1-4,TRBV15,.,CATSRPRWGSGGEKLFF,TGTGCCACCAGCAGACCCCGCTGGGGGTCCGGGGGTGAAAAACTGTTTTTT
.,TRBJ2-3,TRBV9,.,CASSVNSPDTQYF,TGTGCCAGCAGCGTCAACAGCCCGGATACGCAGTATTTT
.,TRBJ2-5,TRBV7-2,TRBD2,CASSLGLAAYSLYF,TGTGCCAGCAGCTTGGGACTAGCGGCCTATTCACTGTACTTC
.,TRBJ2-5,TRBV30,TRBD2,CASQSSGMGETQYF,TGTGCCTCCCAATCTAGCGGGATGGGAGAGACCCAGTACTTC
once,TRBJ2-7,TRBV28,.,CASKAGAPYEQYF,TGTGCCAGCAAGGCGGGGGCTCCCTACGAGCAGTACTTC
once,TRBJ2-7,TRBV5-1,TRBD2,CASSLGSGSTYEQYF,TGCGCCAGCAGCTTGGGAAGCGGGAGTACCTACGAGCAGTACTTC
.,TRBJ2-1,TRBV9,.,CASSGIGLEQFF,TGTGCCAGCAGCGGCATTGGGTTGGAGCAGTTCTTC
.,TRBJ2-7,TRBV7-9,.,CASSLDMTEQYF,TGTGCCAGCAGCTTAGACATGACGGAGCAGTACTTC
few,TRBJ2-7,TRBV28,.,CASSLLRGGYEQYF,TGTGCCAGCAGTTTATTACGGGGAGGCTACGAGCAGTACTTC
.,TRBJ2-1,TRBV27,TRBD2,CASSLFVAGAGEQFF,TGTGCCAGCAGTTTATTTGTAGCGGGAGCGGGTGAGCAGTTCTTC
.,TRBJ1-2,TRBV7-9,.,CASSLDTGYGYTF,TGTGCCAGCAGCTTAGATACAGGGTATGGCTACACCTTC
.,TRBJ2-7,TRBV7-2,.,CASSETYEQYF,TGTGCCAGCAGCGAAACCTACGAGCAGTACTTC
once,TRBJ1-5,TRBV19,.,CASTPWEGGNQPQHF,TGTGCCAGTACCCCCTGGGAGGGAGGCAATCAGCCCCAGCATTTT
many,TRBJ1-6,TRBV29-1,.,CSVLPRDDSPLHF,TGCAGCGTCCTACCAAGGGACGATTCACCCCTCCACTTT
.,TRBJ2-3,TRBV11-3,TRBD2,CASSLDRGLAGSTQYF,TGTGCCAGCAGCTTAGATCGCGGACTAGCGGGATCTACGCAGTATTTT
.,TRBJ2-1,TRBV7-9,TRBD2,CASSLWIAGPVNEQFF,TGTGCCAGCAGCTTATGGATAGCGGGACCAGTCAATGAGCAGTTCTTC
.,TRBJ2-5,TRBV7-9,.,CASSPNPGAEETQYF,TGTGCCAGCAGCCCGAACCCTGGGGCCGAAGAGACCCAGTACTTC
.,TRBJ2-3,TRBV15,TRBD2,CATSKGLAGRHTQYF,TGTGCCACCAGCAAGGGACTAGCGGGGAGACATACGCAGTATTTT
.,TRBJ2-5,TRBV7-2,.,CASSFGVSETQYF,TGTGCCAGCAGCTTCGGGGTTTCGGAGACCCAGTACTTC
once,TRBJ2-5,TRBV5-8,.,CASSEQVAQETQYF,TGTGCCAGCAGCGAGCAGGTGGCCCAAGAGACCCAGTACTTC
.,TRBJ2-7,TRBV6-6,.,CASSYGGEQYF,TGTGCCAGCAGTTACGGTGGCGAGCAGTACTTC
few,TRBJ2-7,TRBV7-9,TRBD2,CASSSKLAVYEQYF,TGTGCCAGCAGTTCTAAACTAGCGGTCTACGAGCAGTACTTC
.,TRBJ2-7,TRBV5-1,TRBD1,CASSLAQGPYEQYF,TGCGCCAGCAGCTTGGCACAGGGGCCCTACGAGCAGTACTTC
once,TRBJ1-2,TRBV5-1,TRBD1,CASSPGGWDYGYTF,TGCGCCAGCAGCCCAGGGGGCTGGGACTATGGCTACACCTTC
.,TRBJ1-5,TRBV18,TRBD1,CASSDQGADSNQPQHF,TGTGCCAGCTCGGACCAGGGGGCAGATAGCAATCAGCCCCAGCATTTT
few,TRBJ1-2,TRBV11-2,TRBD1,CASSFTGGAGGYTF,TGTGCCAGCAGCTTTACAGGGGGCGCTGGTGGCTACACCTTC
.,TRBJ1-3,TRBV11-2,.,CASSSSSGNTIYF,TGTGCCAGCAGCTCCTCGTCGGGAAACACCATATATTTT
.,TRBJ1-5,TRBV4-2,.,CASSPTGGPQHF,TGTGCCAGCAGCCCCACGGGGGGGCCCCAGCATTTT
.,TRBJ2-5,TRBV4-3,TRBD1,CASSQDGRGHLETQYF,TGCGCCAGCAGCCAAGATGGCAGGGGGCATTTGGAGACCCAGTACTTC
large,TRBJ2-6,TRBV6-1,.,CASSELDFSGANVLTF,TGTGCCAGCAGTGAATTGGACTTCTCTGGGGCCAACGTCCTGACTTTC
many,TRBJ1-2,TRBV7-2,.,CASSLEAMDTNYGYTF,TGTGCCAGCAGCTTAGAGGCTATGGATACTAACTATGGCTACACCTTC
.,TRBJ1-2,TRBV30,.,CACLWGSGEVHGYTF,TGTGCCTGCCTCTGGGGTTCCGGGGAAGTCCATGGCTACACCTTC
.,TRBJ2-3,TRBV27,TRBD2,CASSSPTSGTDTQYF,TGTGCCAGCAGTAGCCCCACTAGCGGCACAGATACGCAGTATTTT